This T cell receptor (beta chain) is drawn from a study of molecular identifiers for immune sequencing clone quantification. General study findings and limits: Clones carrying above 20 RNA copies accounted for over 97% of effector molecules, under 1% in naive cells.

This clonotype was observed at least ten times. The antigen remains unidentified. In preparing bulk TCR libraries, previously described methods and listed TCR primers were used. MiXCR was run by TCRdb on the PCR reads, yielding one entry per CDR3 protein. The table has about 640,000 distinct CDR3 sequences, 20% seen once. Researchers sorted naive CD8 T cells as cells that were CD8+CD4-CCR7+CD45RA+. V was clipped by 3 bases and J by 5 bases; unmatched bases: 9. From germline, CDR1 is SNHLY and CDR2 FYNNEI. The CDR3 is made up of 15 amino acids. This TCR derives from a human donor in good health. Some libraries in this study had Jurkat cell RNA spiked in. Sequenced: naive CD8+ T cells from blood, with Jurkat cell RNA spiked in. The subset was: FACS-sorted CD8+CD4-CCR7+CD45RA+ naive T cells. The chain recombines TRBV2 with TRBJ2-7, with 8 positions matching TRBD2. CDR3 in amino acids: CASSDYPGGIDEQYF. CDR3 DNA sequence: TGTGCCAGCAGTGATTATCCGGGAGGGATAGACGAGCAGTACTTC.